This TCR beta chain was found in a study of breast tumors, draining lymph nodes, adjacent tissues. Study conclusions and caveats: Luminal-like breast cancer showed significantly higher tumor–nontumor repertoire similarity than basal-like. The lymph node origin of tumor T cells was framed as consistent with a hypothesis, not demonstrated.

The CDR3 spans 12 residues. Germline assignment: CDR1 MDHEN and CDR2 SYDVKM. Trimming took 7 bases from V and 12 from J; bases not matched to a gene: 10. TCRdb analysed the multiplex PCR reads with MiXCR anew, one entry per CDR3 protein. Of 150,000 to 250,000 distinct CDR3 sequences in the sample, 30% to 40% were seen once. Axillary draining lymph nodes of breast cancer patients supplied the node samples. Many counts were recorded for this clonotype. What it recognizes is unknown. The sample taken for sequencing was axillary lymph node tissue. This clonotype originated in a female donor with breast cancer. Some clones in this sample may be carry-over from other donors' samples. V and J are TRBV28 and TRBJ1-2, with TRBD1 matching 8 bases. The CDR3 protein is CASNRRQGADTF. The CDR3 DNA follows: TGTGCCAGCAACCGGCGGCAGGGGGCGGACACCTTC.